This T cell receptor beta chain originates from a study of T cell repertoires in cytomegalovirus infection. Points from the study as a whole: Individuals carrying CMV plus the relevant HLA were identified by cumulative frequency of public TCR beta families.

The J segment lost 5 bases and the V segment lost 5 bases, leaving 2 bases of the junction unmatched. This CDR3 region has 12 residues. This clonotype was observed at least ten times. Its cognate antigen is unknown. Each CDR3 protein gets one entry after TCRdb re-called the reads with MiXCR. The sample has about 400,000 distinct CDR3 sequences, about a sixth seen once; the top ten hold around 10%. This clonotype originated in a human donor in good health (CMV status not recorded). Some clones in this sample may be carry-over from other donors' samples. Input material: PBMCs. V gene TRBV12-3 or TRBV12-4 combines with J gene TRBJ1-1, with 7 bases that match TRBD1. CDR3: CASSEQGTEAFF. CDR3 nucleotide sequence: TGTGCCAGCAGTGAACAGGGGACTGAAGCTTTCTTT.